This T cell receptor beta chain was identified in a study of CD8+ T cells in alopecia areata. At the level of the study: Oral tofacitinib, 5 to 10 mg twice daily, was given in an open-label trial. Study-level findings and limits: Between patients, shared TCR sequences were less clear than in mice. This was possibly due in part to HLA diversity in the patient population.

Punch biopsies of lesional scalp, plus peripheral blood, were taken from alopecia areata patients. As to this clone: Antigen: not known.

As the sequencing template, cDNA was produced by extracting RNA and reverse transcribing it. Using immunoSEQ multiplex PCR, the repertoire was profiled, and TCRdb retains in-frame clones only, with some absent. The sample shows around 140,000 clones, about 87% of them seen only once. The ends were cut back, 0 bases at V and 2 bases at J, with 12 bases in the middle. From germline, CDR1 is SQVTM and CDR2 ANQGSEA. This CDR3 region has 15 residues. The V gene is TRBV29-1, the J gene TRBJ2-3, with TRBD2 as a possible D gene (5 bases). The origin of this receptor is a human donor with alopecia areata. The source material was CD8+ T cells sorted from blood, sampled at week 0. The CDR3, as DNA: TGCAGCGTTGAAGATATCATCCGGGACACAGATACGCAGTATTTT. Its protein product is CSVEDIIRDTDTQYF.